Following are 19 T cell receptor beta chains from one sample sequenced in a study of Ad26.COV2.S vaccination and SARS-CoV-2 variants. Documented treatment: roughly 18 received Ad26.COV2.S at low or high dose, single or two shots; five or six received placebo; per-sample allocation not given. Repertoires come from day 63 after the first vaccine or placebo injection. Sequencing was performed with immunoSEQ multiplex PCR; in TCRdb, only in-frame clones are kept and a portion is missing. Here the sample spans about half a million clones, roughly nine tenths being singletons. The sample was peripheral blood, taken in a trial of Ad26.COV2.S vaccine versus placebo. Receptors originate from a person between 18 and 65 years old who received the Ad26.COV2.S COVID-19 vaccine or a placebo.

This chain joins TRBV6-2 or TRBV6-3 and TRBJ1-2; 9 positions match TRBD1. Trimming took 2 bases from V and 6 from J; bases not matched to a gene: 10. The CDR3 extends over 16 amino acids. Germline V gives CDR1 MNHEY, CDR2 SVGEGT. In nucleotides, the CDR3 is TGTGCCAGCAGTTACATCACAGGGGGCGCGGGACATGGCTACACCTTC. It encodes CASSYITGGAGHGYTF.

The table lists this clone with a count of one. The chain has TRBV27 and TRBJ1-6; 7 nucleotides match TRBD1. The CDR3 extends over 13 amino acids. In germline, CDR1 is MNHEY, CDR2 SMNVEV (reference sequence). Trimming at V came to 6 bases and at J to 8 bases, leaving 4 bases not matched to a gene. In DNA, the CDR3 is TGTGCCAGCAGGACAGGGCCAGATTCACCCCTCCACTTT. It translates to CASRTGPDSPLHF.

The rearrangement links TRBV6-5 to TRBJ1-1; 10 positions match TRBD1. Germline-derived CDR1 and CDR2 are MNHEY and SVGAGI. V dropped 4 bases and J dropped 4; count of bases not matched to a gene: 6. This CDR3 has 15 residues. As DNA, the CDR3 is TGTGCCAGCAGTTTCGCCGGGACAGGGGCCACTGAAGCTTTCTTT. It encodes CASSFAGTGATEAFF.

The rearrangement links TRBV6-2 or TRBV6-3 to TRBJ2-1, with TRBD2 matching over 9 bases. V gave up 2 bases and J gave up 6 bases; unmatched junction bases: 14. This CDR3 spans 18 amino acids. The germline gives CDR1 MNHEY, CDR2 SVGEGT. CDR3 coding DNA: TGTGCCAGCAGTTACAAGCGGGAGGCGTGGTCGGCCAGCAATGAGCAGTTCTTC. Amino acid sequence: CASSYKREAWSASNEQFF.

V is TRBV19 and J is TRBJ1-5; D remains ambiguous. Germline V lookup: CDR1 LNHDA, CDR2 SQIVND (reference sequence). V gave up 7 bases and J gave up 6 bases, with 4 bases separating them. The CDR3 is 10 residues long. CDR3 sequence reads: CASNGQPQHF. The DNA of the CDR3 is TGTGCCAGTAACGGTCAGCCCCAGCATTTT. Filled out from reference TRBV19 and TRBJ1-5, the complete variable domain reads DGGITQSPKYLFRKEGQNVTLSCEQNLNHDAMYWYRQDPGQGLRLIYYSQIVNDFQKGDIAEGYSVSREKKESFPLTVTSAQKNPTAFYLCASNGQPQHFGDGTRLSIL.

This clone was observed a single time. The chain is built from TRBV19 and TRBJ2-5, with D perhaps TRBD1 or TRBD2 (6 bases each). The V gene's germline CDR1 is LNHDA and CDR2 SQIVND (reference sequence). Trimming shortened V by 2 bases and J by 5 bases, and 9 bases separated the two germline ends. This CDR3 is built from 13 residues. CDR3 in amino acids: CASSIQGRETQYF. Here the CDR3 DNA reads TGTGCCAGTAGTATACAGGGGAGGGAGACCCAGTACTTC.

This clone was seen only a few times. This chain uses TRBV2 with TRBJ2-1; D is undetermined. V lost 4 bases, J lost 4 bases, and 2 bases lay in between. The CDR3 has 11 residues. Germline V gene data show CDR1 as SNHLY and CDR2 as FYNNEI. CDR3 amino acids: CASSGYNEQFF. CDR3 nucleotides: TGTGCCAGCAGTGGTTACAATGAGCAGTTCTTC.

The V and J genes are TRBV18 and TRBJ2-2; D possibly matches TRBD1 or TRBD2 (5 bases each). Looked up from germline, CDR1 is KGHSH and CDR2 is LQKENI. V was clipped by 2 bases and J by 3 bases, with 10 bases between them. CDR3 length: 15 residues. CDR3 residues: CASSPFEGHTGELFF. The CDR3, as DNA: TGTGCCAGCTCACCATTCGAGGGACACACCGGGGAGCTGTTTTTT.

The rearrangement joins TRBV19 to TRBJ2-1, with TRBD2 matching 9 bases. CDR1 is LNHDA, CDR2 SQIVND, per germline (reference sequence). This CDR3 has 15 residues. J gave up 0 bases and V 5 bases, and 2 bases lay outside the gene matches. This CDR3 reads CASSSAGGSYNEQFF. The DNA of the CDR3 is TGTGCCAGTAGTTCAGCGGGAGGCTCCTACAATGAGCAGTTCTTC.

This sequence joins TRBV19 and TRBJ1-4, with D possibly matching TRBD1 (5 bases). The CDR3 covers 15 residues. V was trimmed by 5 bases and J by 3 bases, leaving 13 bases between them. Germline lookup yields CDR1 LNHDA and CDR2 SQIVND (reference sequence). The DNA of the CDR3 is TGTGCCAGTAGTCTCCGGGGGGACCCTAATGAAAAACTGTTTTTT. Residues: CASSLRGDPNEKLFF.

This clone was seen once. This chain joins TRBV18 and TRBJ2-7; maybe TRBD2 (5 bases). CDR3 length: 16 amino acids. Trimming left V 0 bases short and J 6 bases short, with 18 bases between. Germline lookup yields CDR1 KGHSH and CDR2 LQKENI. CDR3 region: CASSPPGAEVVSEQYF. The CDR3 bases are TGTGCCAGCTCACCACCGGGCGCGGAGGTGGTTAGCGAGCAGTACTTC.

This chain joins TRBV30 and TRBJ1-6; a weak D match, TRBD1 (5 bases). This CDR3 spans 16 amino acids. Trimming shortened V by 1 base and J by 4 bases, and 14 bases separated the two germline ends. Germline-derived CDR1 and CDR2 are GTSNPN and SVGIG (reference sequence). The CDR3 reads CAWSAPGRTYNSPLHF. CDR3 DNA sequence: TGTGCCTGGAGTGCGCCGGGACGGACGTATAATTCACCCCTCCACTTT.

Here the CDR3 reads CATSSQWGINGYEQYF. CDR3 nucleotide sequence: TGTGCCACCAGCAGCCAATGGGGGATTAATGGCTACGAGCAGTACTTC. The chain uses TRBV15 and TRBJ2-7; perhaps D is TRBD1 or TRBD2 (5 bases each). Trimming left V 3 bases short and J 3 bases short, with 18 bases between. This CDR3 is built from 16 residues. Germline lookup yields CDR1 LNHNV and CDR2 YYDKDF (reference sequence).

This sequence joins TRBV11-2 and TRBJ1-6; 8 nucleotides line up with TRBD1. V lost 6 bases and J lost 7; bases outside the gene matches: 14. Looked up from germline, CDR1 is SGHAT and CDR2 is FQNNGV. The CDR3 totals 17 residues. The CDR3 reads CASSSKVPGQVNSPLHF. DNA for the CDR3: TGTGCCAGCAGTTCGAAAGTCCCGGGACAGGTGAATTCACCCCTCCACTTT.

The chain uses TRBV6-2 or TRBV6-3 and TRBJ1-1; unclear D gene. V was shortened by 2 bases and J by 2 bases, with 6 bases between the two germline ends. The germline gives CDR1 MNHEY, CDR2 SVGEGT. The CDR3 sequence is 13 residues long. CDR3 DNA: TGTGCCAGCAGTTACAATGGAAACACTGAAGCTTTCTTT. Its translation: CASSYNGNTEAFF.

The chain recombines TRBV30 with TRBJ1-6; no clear D. The CDR3 sequence is 12 residues long. CDR1 and CDR2 (germline): GTSNPN, SVGIG (reference sequence). The V gene lost 0 bases and the J gene lost 15 bases, with 12 bases spanning the gap. This CDR3 is CAWSVLGHVLHF. The CDR3 coding sequence is TGTGCCTGGAGTGTACTAGGTCATGTCCTCCACTTT.

The chain links TRBV5-1 to TRBJ2-7; 10 nucleotides line up with TRBD1. The length of the CDR3 is 15 residues. Germline values: CDR1 SGHRS, CDR2 YFSETQ. J lost 3 bases, V lost 3 bases, and 6 bases had no gene match. The CDR3 DNA sequence: TGCGCCAGCAGCTCCATGGACAGGGGGTACTACGAGCAGTACTTC. This sequence encodes CASSSMDRGYYEQYF.

The chain couples TRBV28 to TRBJ1-1; TRBD1 might be the D (5 bases). Germline assignment: CDR1 MDHEN and CDR2 SYDVKM. The CDR3 spans 14 residues. Between the trimmed V and J ends, which lost 11 bases and 0 bases, there was a span of 16 bases. The CDR3 sequence is CAGQRGGLNTEAFF. The CDR3, as DNA: TGTGCCGGGCAAAGGGGCGGGTTGAACACTGAAGCTTTCTTT. The full variable domain, with the rest looked up from reference TRBV28 and TRBJ1-1, is DVKVTQSSRYLVKRTGEKVFLECVQDMDHENMFWYRQDPGLGLRLIYFSYDVKMKEKGDIPEGYSVSREKKERFSLILESASTNQTSMYLCAGQRGGLNTEAFFGQGTRLTVV.

V gene TRBV6-5 combines with J gene TRBJ2-7; 8 bases align to TRBD2. Germline lookup yields CDR1 MNHEY and CDR2 SVGAGI. The trim removed 8 bases at V and 3 bases at J, leaving 9 bases unmatched. CDR3 size: 14 residues. The CDR3 DNA is TGTGCCAGCCAGATTCCGGGACTAGGCTACGAGCAGTACTTC. The encoded protein is CASQIPGLGYEQYF.